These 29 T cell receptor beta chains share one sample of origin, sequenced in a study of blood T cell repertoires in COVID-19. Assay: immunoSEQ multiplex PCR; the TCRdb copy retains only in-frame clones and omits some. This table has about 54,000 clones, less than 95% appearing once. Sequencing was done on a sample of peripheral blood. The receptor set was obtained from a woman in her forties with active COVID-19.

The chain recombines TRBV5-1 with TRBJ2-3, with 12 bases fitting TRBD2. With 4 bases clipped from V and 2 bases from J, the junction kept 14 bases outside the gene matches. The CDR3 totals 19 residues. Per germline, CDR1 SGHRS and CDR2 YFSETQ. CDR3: CASSLNPQLAGGFTDTQYF. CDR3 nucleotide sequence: TGCGCCAGCAGCCTCAACCCCCAACTAGCGGGGGGCTTCACAGATACGCAGTATTTT.

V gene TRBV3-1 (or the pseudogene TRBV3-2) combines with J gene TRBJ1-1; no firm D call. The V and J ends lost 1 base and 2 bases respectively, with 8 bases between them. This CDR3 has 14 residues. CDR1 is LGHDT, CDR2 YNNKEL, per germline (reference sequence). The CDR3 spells CASSQVEGNTEAFF. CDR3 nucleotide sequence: TGTGCCAGCAGCCAAGTAGAGGGAAACACTGAAGCTTTCTTT.

The DNA for the CDR3 is TGTGCCAGCCATGGGACAGGGCGAGGGAACGAGCAGTACTTC. It encodes CASHGTGRGNEQYF. This rearrangement joins TRBV27 to TRBJ2-7, with 9 bases that match TRBD1. The CDR3 has 14 residues. V gave up 8 bases and J gave up 5 bases; unmatched junction bases: 10. Germline V lookup: CDR1 MNHEY, CDR2 SMNVEV (reference sequence).

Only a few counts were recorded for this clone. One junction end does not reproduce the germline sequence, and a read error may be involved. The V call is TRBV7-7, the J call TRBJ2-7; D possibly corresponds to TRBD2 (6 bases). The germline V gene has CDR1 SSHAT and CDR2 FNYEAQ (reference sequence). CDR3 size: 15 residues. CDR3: CASSLGWEDSYEQYF. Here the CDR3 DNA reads TGTGCTAGCAGCTTAGGTTGGGAGGACTCCTACGAGCAGTACTTC.

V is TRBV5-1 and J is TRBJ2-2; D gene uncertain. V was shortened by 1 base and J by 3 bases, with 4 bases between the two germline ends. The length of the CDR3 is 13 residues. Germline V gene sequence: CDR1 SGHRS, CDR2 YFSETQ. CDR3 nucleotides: TGCGCCAGCAGCTTGCAGTACACCGGGGAGCTGTTTTTT. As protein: CASSLQYTGELFF.

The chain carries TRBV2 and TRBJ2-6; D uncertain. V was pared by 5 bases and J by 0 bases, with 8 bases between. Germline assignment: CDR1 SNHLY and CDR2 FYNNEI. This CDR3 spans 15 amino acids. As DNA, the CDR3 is TGTGCCAGCAGTCTGCGGAACTCTGGGGCCAACGTCCTGACTTTC. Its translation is CASSLRNSGANVLTF.

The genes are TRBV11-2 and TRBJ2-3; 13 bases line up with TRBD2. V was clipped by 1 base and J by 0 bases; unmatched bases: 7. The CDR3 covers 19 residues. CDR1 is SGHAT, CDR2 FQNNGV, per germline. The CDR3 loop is CASSLALTSGGFSTDTQYF. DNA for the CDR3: TGTGCCAGCAGCTTAGCCCTGACTAGCGGGGGGTTTAGCACAGATACGCAGTATTTT.

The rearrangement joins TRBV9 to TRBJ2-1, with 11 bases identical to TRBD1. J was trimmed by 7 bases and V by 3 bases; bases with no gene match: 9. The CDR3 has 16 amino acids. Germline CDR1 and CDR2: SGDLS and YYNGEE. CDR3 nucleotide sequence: TGTGCCAGCAGCGGCTACTGGACAGGGGGCAGGAATGAGCAGTTCTTC. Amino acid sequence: CASSGYWTGGRNEQFF.

The CDR3 sequence is CASSSWDSSYNSPLHF. The CDR3 coding sequence is TGTGCCAGCAGCTCCTGGGACAGCTCCTATAATTCACCCCTCCACTTT. This sequence joins TRBV7-9 and TRBJ1-6; 7 bases align to TRBD1. With V trimmed by 4 bases and J by 0 bases, 3 bases remained unmatched. CDR1 and CDR2 (germline): SEHNR, FQNEAQ (reference sequence). CDR3 length: 16 amino acids.

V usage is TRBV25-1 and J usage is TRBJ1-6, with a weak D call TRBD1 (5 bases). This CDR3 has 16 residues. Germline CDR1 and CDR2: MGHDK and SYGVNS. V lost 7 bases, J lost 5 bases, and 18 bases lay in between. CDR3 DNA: TGTGCCAGCACACAAACGGGTCACAGGAATAATTCACCCCTCCACTTT. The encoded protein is CASTQTGHRNNSPLHF.

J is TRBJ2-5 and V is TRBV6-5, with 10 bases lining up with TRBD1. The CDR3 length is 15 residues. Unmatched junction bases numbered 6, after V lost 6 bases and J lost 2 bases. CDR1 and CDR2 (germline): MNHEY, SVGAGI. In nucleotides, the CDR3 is TGTGCCAGCAGCGAGAAGGGACAGGGGCAAGAGACCCAGTACTTC. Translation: CASSEKGQGQETQYF.

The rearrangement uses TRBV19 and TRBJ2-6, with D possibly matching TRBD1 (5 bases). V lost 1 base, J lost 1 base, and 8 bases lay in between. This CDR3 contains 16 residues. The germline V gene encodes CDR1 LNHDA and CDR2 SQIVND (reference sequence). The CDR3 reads CASSIAGFSGANVLTF. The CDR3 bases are TGTGCCAGTAGTATAGCAGGGTTTTCTGGGGCCAACGTCCTGACTTTC.

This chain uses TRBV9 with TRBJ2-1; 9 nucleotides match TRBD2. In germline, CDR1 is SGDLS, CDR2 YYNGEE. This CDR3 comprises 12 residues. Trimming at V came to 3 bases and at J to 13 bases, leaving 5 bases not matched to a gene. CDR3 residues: CASSANSGGQFF. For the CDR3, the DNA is TGTGCCAGCAGCGCCAATAGCGGGGGCCAGTTCTTC.

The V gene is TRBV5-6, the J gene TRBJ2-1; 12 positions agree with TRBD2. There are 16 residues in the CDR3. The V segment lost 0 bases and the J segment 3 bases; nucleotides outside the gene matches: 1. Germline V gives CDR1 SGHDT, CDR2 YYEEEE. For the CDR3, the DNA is TGTGCCAGCAGCTTGGTACTAGCGGGGGGCTACAATGAGCAGTTCTTC. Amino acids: CASSLVLAGGYNEQFF.

The CDR3 DNA is TGTGCCAGCACCCCCGTTGGGCTGAGCACAGATACGCAGTATTTT. Encoded protein: CASTPVGLSTDTQYF. The gene calls are TRBV6-6 and TRBJ2-3; D gene ambiguous. CDR1 is MNHNY and CDR2 is SVGAGI in the germline V gene (reference sequence). V was clipped by 7 bases and J by 0 bases, with 14 bases between them. The CDR3 consists of 15 residues.

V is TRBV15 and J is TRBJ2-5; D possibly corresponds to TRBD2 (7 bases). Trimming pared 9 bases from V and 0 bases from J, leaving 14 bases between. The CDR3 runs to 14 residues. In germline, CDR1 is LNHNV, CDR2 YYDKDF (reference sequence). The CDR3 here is CATTGGGDQETQYF. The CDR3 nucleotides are TGTGCCACGACTGGCGGGGGCGACCAAGAGACCCAGTACTTC. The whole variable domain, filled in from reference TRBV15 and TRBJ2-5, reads DAMVIQNPRYQVTQFGKPVTLSCSQTLNHNVMYWYQQKSSQAPKLLFHYYDKDFNNEADTPDNFQSRRPNTSFCFLDIRSPGLGDTAMYLCATTGGGDQETQYFGPGTRLLVL.

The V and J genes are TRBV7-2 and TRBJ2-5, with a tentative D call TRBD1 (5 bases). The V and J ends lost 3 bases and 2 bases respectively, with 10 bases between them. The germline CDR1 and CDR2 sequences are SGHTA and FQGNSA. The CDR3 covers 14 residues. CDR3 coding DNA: TGTGCCAGCAGCTTTAGTCAGGGACAAGAGACCCAGTACTTC. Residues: CASSFSQGQETQYF.

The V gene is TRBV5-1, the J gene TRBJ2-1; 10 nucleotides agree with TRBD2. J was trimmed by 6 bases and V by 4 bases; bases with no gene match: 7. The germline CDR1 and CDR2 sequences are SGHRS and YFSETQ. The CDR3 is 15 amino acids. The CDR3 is CASSADSGGFNEQFF. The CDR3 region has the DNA TGCGCCAGCAGCGCAGATAGCGGGGGGTTCAATGAGCAGTTCTTC. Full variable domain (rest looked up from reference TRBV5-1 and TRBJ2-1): KAGVTQTPRYLIKTRGQQVTLSCSPISGHRSVSWYQQTPGQGLQFLFEYFSETQRNKGNFPGRFSGRQFSNSRSEMNVSTLELGDSALYLCASSADSGGFNEQFFGPGTRLTVL.

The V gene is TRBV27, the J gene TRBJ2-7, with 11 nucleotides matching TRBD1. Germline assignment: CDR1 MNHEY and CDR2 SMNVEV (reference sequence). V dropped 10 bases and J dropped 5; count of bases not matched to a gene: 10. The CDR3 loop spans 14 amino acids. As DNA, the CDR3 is TGTGCCATTTCCGGGACAGGGGGTCGTAACGAGCAGTACTTC. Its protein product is CAISGTGGRNEQYF.

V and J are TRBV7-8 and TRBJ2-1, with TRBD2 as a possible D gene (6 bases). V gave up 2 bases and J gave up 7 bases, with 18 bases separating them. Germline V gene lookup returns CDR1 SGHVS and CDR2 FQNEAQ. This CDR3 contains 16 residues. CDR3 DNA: TGTGCCAGCAGCTTAATAACTAGCAATTTTGGGAATGAGCAGTTCTTC. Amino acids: CASSLITSNFGNEQFF.

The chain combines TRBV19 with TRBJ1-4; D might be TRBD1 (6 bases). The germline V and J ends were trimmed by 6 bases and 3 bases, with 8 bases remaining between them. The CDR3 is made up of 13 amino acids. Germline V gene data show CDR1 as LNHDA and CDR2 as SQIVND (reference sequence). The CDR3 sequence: CASSTGPNEKLFF. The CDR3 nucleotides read TGTGCCAGTAGCACAGGGCCTAATGAAAAACTGTTTTTT.

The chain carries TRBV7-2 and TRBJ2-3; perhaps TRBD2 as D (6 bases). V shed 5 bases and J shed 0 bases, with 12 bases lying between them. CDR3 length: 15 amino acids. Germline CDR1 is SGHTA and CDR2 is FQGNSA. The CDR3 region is CASSQGLPSTDTQYF. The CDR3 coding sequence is TGTGCCAGCAGCCAGGGACTCCCTAGCACAGATACGCAGTATTTT.

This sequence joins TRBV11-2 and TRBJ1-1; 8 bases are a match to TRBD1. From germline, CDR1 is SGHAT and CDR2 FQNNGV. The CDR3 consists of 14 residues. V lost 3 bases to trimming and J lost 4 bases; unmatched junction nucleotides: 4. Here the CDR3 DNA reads TGTGCCAGCAGCTTCAGGGGGCTGGGCACTGAAGCTTTCTTT. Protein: CASSFRGLGTEAFF.

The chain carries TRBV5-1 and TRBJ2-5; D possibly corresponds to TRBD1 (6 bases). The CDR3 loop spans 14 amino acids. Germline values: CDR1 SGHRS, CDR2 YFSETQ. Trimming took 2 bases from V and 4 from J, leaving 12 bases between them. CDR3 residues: CASSFRVGGETQYF. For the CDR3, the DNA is TGCGCCAGCAGCTTTAGGGTAGGGGGAGAGACCCAGTACTTC.

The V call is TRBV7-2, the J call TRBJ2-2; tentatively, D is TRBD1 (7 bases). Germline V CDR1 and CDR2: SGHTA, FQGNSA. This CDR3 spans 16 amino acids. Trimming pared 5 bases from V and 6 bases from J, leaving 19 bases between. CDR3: CASSPRDREVSGELFF. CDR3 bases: TGTGCCAGCAGCCCTAGAGACAGGGAGGTCTCCGGGGAGCTGTTTTTT.

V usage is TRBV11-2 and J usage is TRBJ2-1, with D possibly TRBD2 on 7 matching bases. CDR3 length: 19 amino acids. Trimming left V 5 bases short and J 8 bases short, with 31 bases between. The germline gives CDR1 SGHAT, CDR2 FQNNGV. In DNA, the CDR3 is TGTGCCAGCAGCCCCAACGCCGTGGGGGGGCGGTGGGGGGTAGATGAGCAGTTCTTC. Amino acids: CASSPNAVGGRWGVDEQFF.

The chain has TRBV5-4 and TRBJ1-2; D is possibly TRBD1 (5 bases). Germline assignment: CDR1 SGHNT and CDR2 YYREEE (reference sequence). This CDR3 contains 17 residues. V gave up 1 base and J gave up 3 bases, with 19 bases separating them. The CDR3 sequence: CASSLKQGGRLDYGYTF. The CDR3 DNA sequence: TGTGCCAGCAGCTTGAAGCAGGGAGGCCGCCTGGACTATGGCTACACCTTC.

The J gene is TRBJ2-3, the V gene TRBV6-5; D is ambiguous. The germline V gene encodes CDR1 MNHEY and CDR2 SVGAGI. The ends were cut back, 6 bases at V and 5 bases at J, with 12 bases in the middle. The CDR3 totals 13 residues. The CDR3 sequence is CASRSDFGDTQYF. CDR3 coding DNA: TGTGCCAGCAGATCTGACTTTGGAGATACGCAGTATTTT.

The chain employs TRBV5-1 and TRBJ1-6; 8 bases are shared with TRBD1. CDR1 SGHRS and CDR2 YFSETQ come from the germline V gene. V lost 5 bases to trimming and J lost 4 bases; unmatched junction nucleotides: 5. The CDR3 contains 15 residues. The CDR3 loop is CASRAGQDYNSPLHF. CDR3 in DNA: TGCGCCAGCAGAGCGGGACAGGATTATAATTCACCCCTCCACTTT. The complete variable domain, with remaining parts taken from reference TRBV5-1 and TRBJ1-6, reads KAGVTQTPRYLIKTRGQQVTLSCSPISGHRSVSWYQQTPGQGLQFLFEYFSETQRNKGNFPGRFSGRQFSNSRSEMNVSTLELGDSALYLCASRAGQDYNSPLHFGNGTRLTVT.